The 30 T cell receptor beta chains given below trace back to one sample, sequenced in a study of T cells after posttransplantation cyclophosphamide (dated by TCRdb to 2016 to 2017). Library construction relied on the immunoSEQ multiplex PCR assay. What TCRdb holds here is the immuneACCESS table cut down to in-frame rearrangements. Part of the clones is not present; checked against another copy, under half of the missing clones reflect an unresolved V gene, and the others are unexplained. The sample data list around 23,000 clones, and 73% of these were observed just once. The top ten clones comprise about 0.7% of the sample. The sample consisted of memory CD4+ T cells sorted from PBMCs. The origin of the receptors is a woman aged 60-75 years in good health, CMV-negative, and a related stem cell transplant donor.

With respect to this clone: Other DNA sequences from this sample encode an identical CDR3 as well. The chain is built from TRBV4-2 and TRBJ1-3, with 7 positions matching TRBD1. This CDR3 contains 16 residues. The trim removed 3 bases at V and 2 bases at J, leaving 7 bases unmatched. The germline gives CDR1 LGHNA, CDR2 YNFKEQ. For the CDR3, the DNA is TGTGCCAGCAGCCAGGACCAGACAGGGACTGGAAACACCATATATTTT. Its protein is CASSQDQTGTGNTIYF.

CDR3 sequence reads: CASSLGTGNEKLFF. DNA of the CDR3: TGTGCCAGCTCTCTCGGGACAGGGAATGAAAAACTGTTTTTT. This chain connects TRBV18 to TRBJ1-4; TRBD1 agrees at 9 bases. The CDR3 has 14 amino acids. J gave up 5 bases and V 6 bases, and 4 bases lay outside the gene matches. Germline CDR1 KGHSH, CDR2 LQKENI.

The rearrangement links TRBV27 to TRBJ2-3; 9 bases align to TRBD2. The germline V gene encodes CDR1 MNHEY and CDR2 SMNVEV (reference sequence). V shed 3 bases, J shed 3 bases, and the junction held 7 bases outside the gene matches. This CDR3 contains 16 residues. The CDR3 loop reads CASSFYSGRVTDTQYF. The CDR3 DNA sequence: TGTGCCAGCAGTTTTTATAGCGGGAGAGTAACAGATACGCAGTATTTT.

The chain couples TRBV6-5 to TRBJ1-2; D possibly corresponds to TRBD1 (6 bases). CDR1 is MNHEY and CDR2 is SVGAGI in the germline V gene. This CDR3 region has 14 residues. V lost 4 bases, J lost 2 bases, and 11 bases lay in between. The CDR3 DNA follows: TGTGCCAGCAGTTCCTCCGACAGGAACTATGGCTACACCTTC. It specifies CASSSSDRNYGYTF.

This clone has a handful of counts. This rearrangement joins TRBV7-9 to TRBJ2-3; D call uncertain. The CDR3 length is 15 residues. Germline V gives CDR1 SEHNR, CDR2 FQNEAQ (reference sequence). V shed 7 bases and J shed 2 bases, with 16 bases lying between them. CDR3 nucleotide sequence: TGTGCCAGCACCTCCCGTCCTTTTTTCACAGATACGCAGTATTTT. Translating gives CASTSRPFFTDTQYF.

This clone was counted once. V is TRBV7-3 and J is TRBJ1-1; 7 nucleotides agree with TRBD1. Germline CDR1 and CDR2: SGHTA and FQGTGA. The CDR3 has 17 amino acids. V lost 5 bases and J lost 4; bases outside the gene matches: 16. As DNA, the CDR3 is TGTGCCAGCAGCGCCAGACCCAGGGGGTCCGGTTCCACTGAAGCTTTCTTT. It encodes CASSARPRGSGSTEAFF.

The chain recombines TRBV5-6 with TRBJ2-7; TRBD1 agrees at 7 bases. Per germline, CDR1 SGHDT and CDR2 YYEEEE. V lost 5 bases and J lost 5; bases outside the gene matches: 13. The CDR3 totals 15 residues. CDR3 nucleotides: TGTGCCAGCAGGACAGGGCCACCTCGATGGGACGAGCAGTACTTC. Protein sequence: CASRTGPPRWDEQYF.

This sequence joins TRBV5-4 and TRBJ2-3; TRBD2 aligns across 7 bases. The V gene end was trimmed by 5 bases and the J gene end by 1 base; junction bases not matched to a gene: 7. Germline V gene lookup returns CDR1 SGHNT and CDR2 YYREEE (reference sequence). This CDR3 is built from 15 residues. This CDR3 is CASRPGGSGTDTQYF. CDR3 bases: TGTGCCAGCAGACCCGGGGGGTCCGGCACAGATACGCAGTATTTT.

The CDR3 DNA sequence: TGCAGCGTTGACTTATTAGCGGGATATGAGCAGTTCTTC. This gives the protein CSVDLLAGYEQFF. The chain couples TRBV29-1 to TRBJ2-1; 8 bases match TRBD2. V dropped 3 bases and J dropped 8; count of bases not matched to a gene: 6. CDR3 length: 13 amino acids. The V gene's germline CDR1 is SQVTM and CDR2 ANQGSEA.

This clone occurred a few times. The chain is built from TRBV10-3 and TRBJ2-3; D may be TRBD2 (6 bases). V lost 4 bases, J lost 4 bases, and 15 bases lay in between. The CDR3 runs 15 residues. In germline, CDR1 is ENHRY, CDR2 SYGVKD. The CDR3 DNA follows: TGTGCCATCAGTGGCCGTCGCGGGGAAGCAGATACGCAGTATTTT. This sequence encodes CAISGRRGEADTQYF.

The gene calls are TRBV19 and TRBJ1-2, with 9 bases aligning to TRBD1. CDR1 is LNHDA, CDR2 SQIVND, per germline (reference sequence). The CDR3 consists of 15 residues. Trimming cost V 4 bases and J 8 bases; bases outside gene matches: 11. The CDR3 loop is CASSTPGTGRDGYTF. The CDR3 coding sequence is TGTGCCAGTAGTACCCCAGGGACAGGGAGGGACGGCTACACCTTC.

CDR3 DNA sequence: TGCAGCCATGGGGACAGGGGAGCTAATGAAAAACTGTTTTTT. The encoded protein is CSHGDRGANEKLFF. V is TRBV29-1 and J is TRBJ1-4; 10 bases align to TRBD1. The length of the CDR3 is 14 residues. The V and J ends lost 8 bases and 3 bases, in that order; junction bases with no gene match: 6. The germline gives CDR1 SQVTM, CDR2 ANQGSEA.

The V call is TRBV7-9, the J call TRBJ2-7, with TRBD1 matching over 10 bases. The CDR3 extends over 13 amino acids. In germline, CDR1 is SEHNR, CDR2 FQNEAQ (reference sequence). Unmatched junction bases numbered 5, after V lost 4 bases and J lost 8 bases. Written as DNA, the CDR3 is TGTGCCAGCAGCTCAGGACAGGGGGTAAAGCAGTACTTC. Its protein is CASSSGQGVKQYF.

The gene calls are TRBV10-3 and TRBJ2-1, with a possible D match to TRBD1 (7 bases). Per germline, CDR1 ENHRY and CDR2 SYGVKD. Trimming removed 3 bases at V and 6 bases at J, with 21 bases between. The CDR3 contains 17 residues. The CDR3 spells CAISDPGRAGGRNEQFF. Written as DNA, the CDR3 is TGTGCCATCAGTGATCCGGGGCGGGCAGGGGGGCGCAATGAGCAGTTCTTC.

As to this clone: One end of the junction fails to match germline, which may point to a read error. The gene calls are TRBV7-7 and TRBJ2-2; 9 bases fit TRBD1. CDR1 is SSHAT and CDR2 is FNYEAQ in the germline V gene (reference sequence). This CDR3 has 15 residues. In DNA, the CDR3 is TGTGCTAGCAGCCCGGGACAGGGAAACACCGGGGAGCTGTTTTTT. This translates into CASSPGQGNTGELFF.

The chain combines TRBV27 with TRBJ2-2; 10 positions agree with TRBD1. Trimming took 6 bases from V and 4 from J; bases not matched to a gene: 2. CDR3 length: 14 residues. Germline CDR1 and CDR2: MNHEY and SMNVEV (reference sequence). CDR3 nucleotides: TGTGCCAGCAGCCGGGACAGGGGCACCGGGGAGCTGTTTTTT. This codes for CASSRDRGTGELFF.

This clone has a single count. The V call is TRBV5-5, the J call TRBJ2-2, with 7 bases lining up with TRBD1. The CDR3 extends over 14 amino acids. Unmatched junction bases numbered 2, after V lost 0 bases and J lost 6 bases. Germline values: CDR1 SGHKS, CDR2 YYEKEE (reference sequence). The CDR3 protein is CASSLATGAGELFF. The CDR3 nucleotides are TGTGCCAGCAGCTTGGCCACAGGGGCCGGGGAGCTGTTTTTT.

This chain connects TRBV29-1 to TRBJ1-1; D is perhaps TRBD1 (6 bases). The CDR3 spans 15 residues. Deletions cut 3 bases from V and 0 bases from J, with 14 bases between. The germline V gene has CDR1 SQVTM and CDR2 ANQGSEA. CDR3 residues: CSVDRGLAMNTEAFF. The CDR3 DNA reads as TGCAGCGTTGACAGGGGCCTGGCTATGAACACTGAAGCTTTCTTT.

Here the CDR3 reads CASSPPGVRNGELFF. The CDR3 DNA reads as TGTGCCAGCAGCCCCCCGGGGGTAAGAAACGGGGAGCTGTTTTTT. The chain has TRBV7-2 and TRBJ2-2; maybe TRBD2 (6 bases). V dropped 5 bases and J dropped 7 bases, with 17 bases sitting between them. CDR3 length: 15 amino acids. Germline CDR1 and CDR2: SGHTA and FQGNSA.

This clone appeared once. V usage is TRBV7-9 and J usage is TRBJ2-5; D unresolved. The germline gives CDR1 SEHNR, CDR2 FQNEAQ (reference sequence). V lost 1 base, J lost 2 bases, and 8 bases lay in between. CDR3 length: 14 residues. CDR3: CASSLGSSQETQYF. The CDR3 DNA reads as TGTGCCAGCAGCTTAGGAAGCTCGCAAGAGACCCAGTACTTC.

This clone was counted only a few times. The chain carries TRBV11-1 and TRBJ2-5, with 7 bases identical to TRBD2. Per the germline V gene, CDR1 is SGHAT and CDR2 is FQDESV (reference sequence). This CDR3 is 14 amino acids long. Trimming at V came to 7 bases and at J to 2 bases, leaving 7 bases not matched to a gene. The CDR3 DNA follows: TGTGCCAGCATGGGGGGGACGGCTCAAGAGACCCAGTACTTC. Amino acid sequence: CASMGGTAQETQYF.

Only a few counts were recorded for this clone. The chain has TRBV14 and TRBJ2-7, with D possibly matching TRBD1 (5 bases). The germline V and J ends were trimmed by 1 base and 4 bases, with 14 bases remaining between them. CDR1 SGHDN and CDR2 FVKESK come from the germline V gene. The CDR3 sequence is 15 residues long. CDR3 sequence: CASSQGQSRRYEQYF. The DNA for the CDR3 is TGTGCCAGCAGCCAAGGACAGTCTCGTCGGTACGAGCAGTACTTC.

This rearrangement joins TRBV30 to TRBJ2-2; unclear D gene. Germline CDR1 and CDR2: GTSNPN and SVGIG (reference sequence). The V end lost 1 base, the J end lost 4 bases, and 13 bases lay between the germline ends. CDR3 length: 15 amino acids. The CDR3 sequence is CAWSELKQTTGELFF. The CDR3, as DNA: TGTGCCTGGAGTGAATTGAAACAGACCACCGGGGAGCTGTTTTTT.

The chain uses TRBV5-1 and TRBJ2-3; TRBD1 matches 8 bases. This CDR3 has 17 amino acids. V shed 0 bases and J 3 bases; nucleotides not matched to a gene: 9. In germline, CDR1 is SGHRS, CDR2 YFSETQ. CDR3 nucleotide sequence: TGCGCCAGCAGCTTGGCCGTCACCAGGACAGGGACAGATACGCAGTATTTT. It specifies CASSLAVTRTGTDTQYF.

The genes are TRBV7-2 and TRBJ1-2, with TRBD1 identical over 7 bases. Germline-derived CDR1 and CDR2 are SGHTA and FQGNSA. Unmatched junction bases numbered 8, after V lost 5 bases and J lost 5 bases. The CDR3 has 14 amino acids. CDR3 nucleotides: TGTGCCAGCAGCACCTCAGGGACAGCTTATGGCTACACCTTC. Translated, it gives CASSTSGTAYGYTF.

The chain carries TRBV28 and TRBJ1-2; D is possibly TRBD1 (5 bases). The CDR3 contains 13 residues. V was trimmed by 6 bases and J by 8 bases, leaving 16 bases between them. Germline values: CDR1 MDHEN, CDR2 SYDVKM. CDR3 sequence: CASRGGGDRGYTF. CDR3 bases: TGTGCCAGCAGAGGCGGGGGGGATAGGGGCTACACCTTC.

This clone was observed a handful of times. The CDR3 loop reads CASRLGGNEQFF. The CDR3 region has the DNA TGTGCCAGCAGACTCGGGGGGAATGAGCAGTTCTTC. The chain is built from TRBV6-1 and TRBJ2-1; the match to TRBD2 covers 7 bases. The CDR3 contains 12 residues. CDR1 is MNHNS and CDR2 is SASEGT in the germline V gene. The V gene end was trimmed by 6 bases and the J gene end by 7 bases; junction bases not matched to a gene: 3.

The DNA for the CDR3 is TGTGCCAGTAGTATTAGCACGGCTGAAAAACTGTTTTTT. Its protein product is CASSISTAEKLFF. The chain links TRBV19 to TRBJ1-4; D is ambiguous. Germline lookup yields CDR1 LNHDA and CDR2 SQIVND (reference sequence). The V and J ends lost 3 bases and 7 bases respectively, with 9 bases between them. This CDR3 has 13 residues. The entire variable domain, with the rest obtained from reference TRBV19 and TRBJ1-4, is as follows: DGGITQSPKYLFRKEGQNVTLSCEQNLNHDAMYWYRQDPGQGLRLIYYSQIVNDFQKGDIAEGYSVSREKKESFPLTVTSAQKNPTAFYLCASSISTAEKLFFGSGTQLSVL.

In its sample, this clone was seen a few times. The rearrangement joins TRBV6-1 to TRBJ2-7; D is perhaps TRBD2 (5 bases). Germline values: CDR1 MNHNS, CDR2 SASEGT. V lost 3 bases and J lost 6, with 12 bases in between. CDR3 size: 13 residues. CDR3 residues: CASSEVRAVEQYF. CDR3 DNA: TGTGCCAGCAGTGAGGTGCGGGCGGTCGAGCAGTACTTC.

CDR3 coding DNA: TGTGCTAGTCCCACCGTGGAGGGGCTACTGTGGGAGCAGTACTTC. Protein: CASPTVEGLLWEQYF. The V call is TRBV12-5, the J call TRBJ2-7, with a tentative D call TRBD2 (6 bases). This CDR3 is built from 15 residues. CDR1 is LGHNT, CDR2 FRNRAP, per germline. V was cut by 8 bases and J by 7 bases, with 24 bases left in between.